Listed below are T cell receptor beta chains from one sample, sequenced in a study of T cells in Graves' hyperthyroidism and ophthalmopathy. TCRdb re-analysed the multiplex PCR reads in MiXCR, keeping a single row per CDR3 protein. The sample lists 480,000 or so distinct CDR3 sequences; 46% were seen once. Sequenced input: peripheral blood or thyroid tissue (not recorded which). The receptors derive from an adult woman with Graves' disease, either hyperthyroidism or ophthalmopathy (not recorded which). The conserved cysteine and the conserved F or W are not part of the CDR3 here.

CDR3 protein: ASSLSVGVANQPQH; V gene: TRBV12-3/TRBV12-4; CDR3 length: 14; J gene: TRBJ1-5
CDR3 protein: SATDSRGRTEAF; V gene: TRBV20-1; CDR3 length: 12; J gene: TRBJ1-1
CDR3 protein: ATSRDLSGANVLT; V gene: TRBV6-2/TRBV6-3; CDR3 length: 13; J gene: TRBJ2-6
CDR3 protein: ASSLGLAGSNEQF; V gene: TRBV7-9; CDR3 length: 13; J gene: TRBJ2-1
CDR3 protein: SARDLTGARDTQY; V gene: TRBV20-1; CDR3 length: 13; J gene: TRBJ2-3
CDR3 protein: ASRDGNTGELF; V gene: TRBV10-1; CDR3 length: 11; J gene: TRBJ2-2
CDR3 protein: ASSLWGRSGNTIY; V gene: TRBV7-2; CDR3 length: 13; J gene: TRBJ1-3
CDR3 protein: ASSKGSSQGYGYT; V gene: TRBV25-1; CDR3 length: 13; J gene: TRBJ1-2
CDR3 protein: SAPPVGTGELF; V gene: TRBV20-1; CDR3 length: 11; J gene: TRBJ2-2
CDR3 protein: ASSYIAGSYEQY; V gene: TRBV6-2/TRBV6-3; CDR3 length: 12; J gene: TRBJ2-7
CDR3 protein: ASGIRDRNQPQH; V gene: TRBV2; CDR3 length: 12; J gene: TRBJ1-5
CDR3 protein: ASSGGKDLYGYT; V gene: TRBV2; CDR3 length: 12; J gene: TRBJ1-2
CDR3 protein: ASSLSPAGANVLT; V gene: TRBV7-2; CDR3 length: 13; J gene: TRBJ2-6
CDR3 protein: ATKTGDVEKLF; V gene: TRBV10-3; CDR3 length: 11; J gene: TRBJ1-4
CDR3 protein: ASRGTTSPLH; V gene: TRBV7-3; CDR3 length: 10; J gene: TRBJ1-6
CDR3 protein: ASSGRDGSMNTEAF; V gene: TRBV9; CDR3 length: 14; J gene: TRBJ1-1
CDR3 protein: ASSLAQGAAGELF; V gene: TRBV7-2; CDR3 length: 13; J gene: TRBJ2-2
CDR3 protein: ASSLGPLGQGNYSPLH; V gene: TRBV7-8; CDR3 length: 16; J gene: TRBJ1-6
CDR3 protein: ASSTSGTSGYEQY; V gene: TRBV7-2; CDR3 length: 13; J gene: TRBJ2-7
CDR3 protein: ATRGWDGEETQY; V gene: TRBV25-1; CDR3 length: 12; J gene: TRBJ2-5
CDR3 protein: ASRGLAGVGETQY; V gene: TRBV7-2; CDR3 length: 13; J gene: TRBJ2-5
CDR3 protein: ASSVEQGPQSPLH; V gene: TRBV9; CDR3 length: 13; J gene: TRBJ1-6
CDR3 protein: ASIQRGRGSYEQY; V gene: TRBV5-6; CDR3 length: 13; J gene: TRBJ2-7
CDR3 protein: ASSLEQGPQH; V gene: TRBV7-8; CDR3 length: 10; J gene: TRBJ1-5
CDR3 protein: ASRVGGANTEAF; V gene: TRBV7-2; CDR3 length: 12; J gene: TRBJ1-1
CDR3 protein: ASSLDFRGSAYEQY; V gene: TRBV7-9; CDR3 length: 14; J gene: TRBJ2-7
CDR3 protein: SARGGPGHTEAF; V gene: TRBV20-1; CDR3 length: 12; J gene: TRBJ1-1
CDR3 protein: ASRVSLNTGELF; V gene: TRBV19; CDR3 length: 12; J gene: TRBJ2-2
CDR3 protein: AISESAGDDGYT; V gene: TRBV10-3; CDR3 length: 12; J gene: TRBJ1-2
CDR3 protein: ASDRFSGANVLT; V gene: TRBV19; CDR3 length: 12; J gene: TRBJ2-6
CDR3 protein: ASSLDPPQNTEAS; V gene: TRBV7-9; CDR3 length: 13; J gene: TRBJ1-1
CDR3 protein: ASSYSGTRRNTIY; V gene: TRBV6-2/TRBV6-3; CDR3 length: 13; J gene: TRBJ1-3
CDR3 protein: ASSLASLAGSYEQY; V gene: TRBV7-2; CDR3 length: 14; J gene: .
CDR3 protein: ASSRDSDSEAF; V gene: TRBV19; CDR3 length: 11; J gene: TRBJ1-1
CDR3 protein: AITPDRAIGYT; V gene: TRBV10-3; CDR3 length: 11; J gene: TRBJ1-2